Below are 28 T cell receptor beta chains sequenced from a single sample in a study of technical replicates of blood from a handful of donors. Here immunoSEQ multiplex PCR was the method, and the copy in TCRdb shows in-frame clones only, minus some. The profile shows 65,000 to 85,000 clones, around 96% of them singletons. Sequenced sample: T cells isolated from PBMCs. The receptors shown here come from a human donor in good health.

CDR3 protein: CASSFNRDYNQPQHF. In nucleotides, the CDR3 is TGTGCCAGCAGCTTCAACCGGGACTATAATCAGCCCCAGCATTTT. The chain uses TRBV11-2 and TRBJ1-5; TRBD1 is a possible D gene (5 bases). Germline lookup yields CDR1 SGHAT and CDR2 FQNNGV. The CDR3 loop spans 15 amino acids. V lost 3 bases and J 4 bases, leaving 13 bases between the germline ends.

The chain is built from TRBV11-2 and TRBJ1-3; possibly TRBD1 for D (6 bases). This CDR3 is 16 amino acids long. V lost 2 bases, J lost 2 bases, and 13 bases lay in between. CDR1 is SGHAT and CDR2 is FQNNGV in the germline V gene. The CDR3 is CASSLPRQGPGNTIYF. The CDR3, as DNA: TGTGCCAGCAGCTTACCCCGTCAGGGGCCTGGAAACACCATATATTTT.

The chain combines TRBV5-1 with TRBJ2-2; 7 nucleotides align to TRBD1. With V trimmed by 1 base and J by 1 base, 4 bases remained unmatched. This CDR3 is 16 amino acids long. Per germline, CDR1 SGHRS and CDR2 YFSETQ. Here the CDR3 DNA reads TGCGCCAGCAGCTTGAGGGCAGGGGGGAACACCGGGGAGCTGTTTTTT. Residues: CASSLRAGGNTGELFF.

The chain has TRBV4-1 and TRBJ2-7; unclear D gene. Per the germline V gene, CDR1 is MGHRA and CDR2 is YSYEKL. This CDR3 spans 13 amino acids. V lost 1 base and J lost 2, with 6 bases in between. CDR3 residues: CASSQGGPYEQYF. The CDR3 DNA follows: TGCGCCAGCAGCCAAGGAGGTCCCTACGAGCAGTACTTC.

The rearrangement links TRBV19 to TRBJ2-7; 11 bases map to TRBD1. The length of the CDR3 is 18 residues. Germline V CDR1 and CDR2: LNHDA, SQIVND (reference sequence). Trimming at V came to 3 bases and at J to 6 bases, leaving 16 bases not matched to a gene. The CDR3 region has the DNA TGTGCCAGTAGTATCCCTGGACAGGGGGCGCGCGGTAGAAGCGAGCAGTACTTC. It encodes CASSIPGQGARGRSEQYF.

The chain's CDR3 is CASSAGLRTERISHYGYTF. DNA for the CDR3: TGCGCCAGCAGCGCGGGCCTGAGGACAGAACGAATTTCTCACTATGGCTACACCTTC. The genes are TRBV10-2 and TRBJ1-2; D might be TRBD1 (6 bases). V was trimmed by 6 bases and J by 3 bases, leaving 29 bases between them. Looked up from germline, CDR1 is WSHSY and CDR2 is SAAADI. CDR3 size: 19 residues.

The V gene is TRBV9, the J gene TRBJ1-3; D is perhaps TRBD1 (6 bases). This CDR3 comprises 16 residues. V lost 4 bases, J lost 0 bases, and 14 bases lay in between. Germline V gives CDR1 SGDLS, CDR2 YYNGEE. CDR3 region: CASSPRQESSGNTIYF. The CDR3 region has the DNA TGTGCCAGCAGCCCCAGACAGGAGAGCTCTGGAAACACCATATATTTT.

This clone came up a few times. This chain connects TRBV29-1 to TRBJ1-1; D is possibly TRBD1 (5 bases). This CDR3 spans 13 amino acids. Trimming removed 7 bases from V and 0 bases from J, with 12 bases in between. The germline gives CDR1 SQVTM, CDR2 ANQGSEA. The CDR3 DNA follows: TGCAGCGCCGAGGGGAGGCTGAACACTGAAGCTTTCTTT. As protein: CSAEGRLNTEAFF.

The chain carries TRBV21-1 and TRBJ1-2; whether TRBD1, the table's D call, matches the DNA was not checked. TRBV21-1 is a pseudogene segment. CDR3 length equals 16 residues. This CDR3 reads CASSKRQGLEGYGYTF. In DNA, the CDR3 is TGTGCCAGCAGCAAACGGCAGGGGCTTGAGGGCTATGGCTACACCTTC.

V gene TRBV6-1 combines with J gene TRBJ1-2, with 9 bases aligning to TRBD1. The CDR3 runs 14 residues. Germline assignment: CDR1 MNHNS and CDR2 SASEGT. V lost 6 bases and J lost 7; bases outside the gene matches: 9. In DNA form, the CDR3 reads TGTGCCAGCAGCACCGGGACAGGGTGGTCTGGCTACACCTTC. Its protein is CASSTGTGWSGYTF.

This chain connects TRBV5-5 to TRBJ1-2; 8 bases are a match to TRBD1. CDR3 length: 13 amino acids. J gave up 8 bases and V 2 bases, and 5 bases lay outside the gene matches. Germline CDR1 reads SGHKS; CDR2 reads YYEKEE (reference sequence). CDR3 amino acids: CASSFLGTGGYTF. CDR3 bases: TGTGCCAGCAGCTTCTTAGGGACAGGCGGCTACACCTTC.

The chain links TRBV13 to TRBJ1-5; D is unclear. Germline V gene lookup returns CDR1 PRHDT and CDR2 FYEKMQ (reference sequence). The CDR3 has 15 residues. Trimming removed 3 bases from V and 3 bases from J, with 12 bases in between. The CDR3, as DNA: TGTGCCAGCAGCTTGGGTCAGGCCAACAATCAGCCCCAGCATTTT. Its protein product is CASSLGQANNQPQHF.

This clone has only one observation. CDR3 nucleotide sequence: TGTGCCAGTAGTACCGGACTAGTGCCCTGGGATGAGCAGTTCTTC. Protein sequence: CASSTGLVPWDEQFF. The chain is built from TRBV19 and TRBJ2-1, with TRBD2 matching 7 bases. The germline V gene has CDR1 LNHDA and CDR2 SQIVND (reference sequence). V shed 4 bases, J shed 8 bases, and the junction held 11 bases outside the gene matches. The CDR3 length is 15 residues.

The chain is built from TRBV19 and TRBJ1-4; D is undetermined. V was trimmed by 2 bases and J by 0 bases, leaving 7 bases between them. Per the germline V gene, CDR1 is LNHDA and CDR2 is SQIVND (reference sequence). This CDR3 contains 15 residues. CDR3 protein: CASSIRTATNEKLFF. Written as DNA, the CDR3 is TGTGCCAGTAGTATAAGAACGGCAACTAATGAAAAACTGTTTTTT.

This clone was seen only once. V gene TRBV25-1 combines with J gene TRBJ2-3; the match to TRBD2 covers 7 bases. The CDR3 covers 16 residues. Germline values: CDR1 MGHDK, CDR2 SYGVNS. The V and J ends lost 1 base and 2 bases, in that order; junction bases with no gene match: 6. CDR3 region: CASSEWAGEHTDTQYF. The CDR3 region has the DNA TGTGCCAGCAGTGAATGGGCGGGGGAGCACACAGATACGCAGTATTTT.

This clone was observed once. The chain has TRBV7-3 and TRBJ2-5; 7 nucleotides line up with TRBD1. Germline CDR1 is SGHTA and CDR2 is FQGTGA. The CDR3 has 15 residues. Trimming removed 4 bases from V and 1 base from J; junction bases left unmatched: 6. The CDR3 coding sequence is TGTGCCAGCAGCTATGGGACAGTCCGCCAAGAGACCCAGTACTTC. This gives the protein CASSYGTVRQETQYF.

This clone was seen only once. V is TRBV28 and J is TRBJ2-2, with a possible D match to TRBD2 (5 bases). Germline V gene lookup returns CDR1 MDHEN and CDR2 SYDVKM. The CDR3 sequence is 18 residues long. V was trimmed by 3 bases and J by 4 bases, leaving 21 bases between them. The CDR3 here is CASSFGAALGRGTGELFF. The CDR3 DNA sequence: TGTGCCAGCAGTTTTGGCGCAGCCCTCGGCCGGGGCACCGGGGAGCTGTTTTTT.

The CDR3 reads CASSLGLAVYNEQFF. The CDR3 bases are TGCGCCAGCAGCCTTGGACTAGCGGTATACAATGAGCAGTTCTTC. V gene TRBV5-1 combines with J gene TRBJ2-1, with 10 positions matching TRBD2. Trimming took 4 bases from V and 4 from J; bases not matched to a gene: 5. Germline CDR1 and CDR2: SGHRS and YFSETQ. The CDR3 is 15 residues long.

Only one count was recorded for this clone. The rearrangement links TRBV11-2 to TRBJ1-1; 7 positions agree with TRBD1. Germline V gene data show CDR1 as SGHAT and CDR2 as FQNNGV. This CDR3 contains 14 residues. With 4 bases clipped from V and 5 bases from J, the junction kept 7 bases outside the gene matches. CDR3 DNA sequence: TGTGCCAGCAGCTCCCACCCGGACAGGACTGAAGCTTTCTTT. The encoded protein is CASSSHPDRTEAFF. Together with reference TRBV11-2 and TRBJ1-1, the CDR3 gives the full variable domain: EAGVAQSPRYKIIEKRQSVAFWCNPISGHATLYWYQQILGQGPKLLIQFQNNGVVDDSQLPKDRFSAERLKGVDSTLKIQPAKLEDSAVYLCASSSHPDRTEAFFGQGTRLTVV.

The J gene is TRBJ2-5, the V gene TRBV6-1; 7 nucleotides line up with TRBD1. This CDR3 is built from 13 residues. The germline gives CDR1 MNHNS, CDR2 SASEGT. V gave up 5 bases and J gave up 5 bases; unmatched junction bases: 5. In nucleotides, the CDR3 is TGTGCCAGCAGTTCCGACAGGGTTGAGACCCAGTACTTC. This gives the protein CASSSDRVETQYF.

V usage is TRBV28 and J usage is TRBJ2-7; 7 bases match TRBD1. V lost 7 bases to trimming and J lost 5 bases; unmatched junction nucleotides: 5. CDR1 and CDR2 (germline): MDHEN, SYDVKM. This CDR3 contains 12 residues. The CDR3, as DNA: TGTGCCAGCACCGATGACAGGGACGAGCAGTACTTC. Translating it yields CASTDDRDEQYF. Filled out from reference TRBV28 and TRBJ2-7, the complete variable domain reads DVKVTQSSRYLVKRTGEKVFLECVQDMDHENMFWYRQDPGLGLRLIYFSYDVKMKEKGDIPEGYSVSREKKERFSLILESASTNQTSMYLCASTDDRDEQYFGPGTRLTVT.

DNA of the CDR3: TGTGCCAGCAGTCTCGGGAGGAACACTGAAGCTTTCTTT. It translates to CASSLGRNTEAFF. The rearrangement links TRBV6-5 to TRBJ1-1, with unresolved D. The V gene's germline CDR1 is MNHEY and CDR2 SVGAGI. The CDR3 loop spans 13 amino acids. The germline V and J ends were trimmed by 5 bases and 1 base, with 8 bases remaining between them.

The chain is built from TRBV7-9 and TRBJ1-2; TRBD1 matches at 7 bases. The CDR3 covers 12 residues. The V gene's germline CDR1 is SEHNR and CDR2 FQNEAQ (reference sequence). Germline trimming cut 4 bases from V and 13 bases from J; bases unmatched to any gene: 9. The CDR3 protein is CASSSSTGEPTF. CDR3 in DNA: TGTGCCAGCAGCTCTTCCACAGGGGAACCCACCTTC. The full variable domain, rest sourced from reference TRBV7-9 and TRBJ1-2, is DTGVSQNPRHKITKRGQNVTFRCDPISEHNRLYWYRQTLGQGPEFLTYFQNEAQLEKSRLLSDRFSAERPKGSFSTLEIQRTEQGDSAMYLCASSSSTGEPTFGSGTRLTVV.

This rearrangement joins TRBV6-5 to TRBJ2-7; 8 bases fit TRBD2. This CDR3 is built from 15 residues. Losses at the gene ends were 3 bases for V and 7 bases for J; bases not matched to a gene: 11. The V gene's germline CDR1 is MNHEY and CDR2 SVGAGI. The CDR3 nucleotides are TGTGCCAGCAGTTATCGCGGCGATCGGGGGGGAGAGCAGTACTTC. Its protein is CASSYRGDRGGEQYF.

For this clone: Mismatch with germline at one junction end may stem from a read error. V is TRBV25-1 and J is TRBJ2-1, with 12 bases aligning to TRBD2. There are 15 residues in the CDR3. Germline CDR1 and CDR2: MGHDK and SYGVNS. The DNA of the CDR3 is TGTGCCAGGAGTACTAGCGGGAGGACCTATAATGAGCAGTTCTTC. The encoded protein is CARSTSGRTYNEQFF.

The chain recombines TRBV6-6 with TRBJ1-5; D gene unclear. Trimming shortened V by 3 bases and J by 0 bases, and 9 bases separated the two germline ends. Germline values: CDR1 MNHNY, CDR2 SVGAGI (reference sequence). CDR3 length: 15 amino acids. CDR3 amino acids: CASSYSQVSNQPQHF. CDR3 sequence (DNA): TGTGCCAGCAGTTATTCCCAGGTTAGCAATCAGCCCCAGCATTTT.

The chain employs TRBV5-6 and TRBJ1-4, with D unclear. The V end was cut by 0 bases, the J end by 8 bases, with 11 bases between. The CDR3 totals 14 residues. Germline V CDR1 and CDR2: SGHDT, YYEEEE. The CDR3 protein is CASSLVSSAEKLFF. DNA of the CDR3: TGTGCCAGCAGCTTGGTAAGCTCCGCAGAAAAACTGTTTTTT.

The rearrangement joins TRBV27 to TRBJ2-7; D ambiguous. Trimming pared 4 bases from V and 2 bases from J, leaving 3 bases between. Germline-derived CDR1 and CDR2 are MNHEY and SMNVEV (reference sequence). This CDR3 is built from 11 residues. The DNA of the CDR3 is TGTGCCAGCAGTTCGGCCTACGAGCAGTACTTC. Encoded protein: CASSSAYEQYF.